The clone carrying this TCR beta chain was found a few times. Its antigen is not identified. The record originates from a study of regulatory dendritic cells for organ transplantation. Study context: On day 6, the dendritic cells were exposed to LPS.

Study-level findings and limits: Alloreactive memory CD8+ T cell pools varied considerably between individuals.

Using immunoSEQ multiplex PCR, the repertoire was profiled, and TCRdb retains in-frame clones only, with some absent. Among about 20,000 clones listed, over 75% were seen once. CFSE-labeled sorted T cells met regulatory or mature dendritic cells for four to five days. The sequenced material came from naive CD4+ T cells from blood cultured with regulatory dendritic cells. Subset defined: CD45RA+ naive T cells. The sequence came from a human donor in good health.

The CDR3 reads CASSLVYTGGSVSNQPQHF. The CDR3 DNA sequence: TGTGCCAGCAGCTTAGTGTATACAGGGGGATCCGTTAGCAATCAGCCCCAGCATTTT. This chain links TRBV7-9 with TRBJ1-5; 8 bases fit TRBD1. Trimming at V came to 1 base and at J to 0 bases, leaving 11 bases not matched to a gene. Germline values: CDR1 SEHNR, CDR2 FQNEAQ (reference sequence). There are 19 residues in the CDR3.